The present entry profiles one T cell receptor beta chain with its context. Its antigen remains unknown. The data derive from a study of T cell repertoires in cytomegalovirus infection. Whole-study results and caveats: HLA-C-restricted CMV clonotypes gave the most frequent clonotype in two of eight donors.

TCRdb itself ran the reads through MiXCR, one entry per CDR3 protein. The table lists approximately 500,000 distinct CDR3 sequences, less than 30% of them singletons. The CDR3 spans 16 residues. Trimming took 7 bases from V and 8 from J; bases not matched to a gene: 15. The germline V gene has CDR1 MNHEY and CDR2 SVGEGT. The receptor was isolated from a human donor in good health (CMV status not recorded). Some clones in this sample may be carry-over from other donors' samples. What was sequenced was PBMCs. This rearrangement joins TRBV6-2 or TRBV6-3 to TRBJ1-5, with 9 nucleotides matching TRBD1. The CDR3 nucleotides read TGTGCCAGCAACCAACCTCCCGGACAGGGGATTAAGCCCCAGCATTTT. Amino acids: CASNQPPGQGIKPQHF.